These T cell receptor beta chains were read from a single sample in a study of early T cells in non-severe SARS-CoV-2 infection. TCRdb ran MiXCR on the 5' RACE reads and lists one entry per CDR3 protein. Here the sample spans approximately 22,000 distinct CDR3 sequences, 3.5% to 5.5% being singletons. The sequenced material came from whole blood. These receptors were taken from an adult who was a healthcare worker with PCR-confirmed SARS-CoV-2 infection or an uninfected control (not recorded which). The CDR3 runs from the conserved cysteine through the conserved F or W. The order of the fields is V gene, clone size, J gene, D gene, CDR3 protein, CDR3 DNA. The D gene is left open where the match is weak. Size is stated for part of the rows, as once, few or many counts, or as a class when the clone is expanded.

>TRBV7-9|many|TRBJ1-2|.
CASSRTGTYGYTF
TGTGCCAGCAGCAGAACCGGAACGTATGGCTACACCTTC
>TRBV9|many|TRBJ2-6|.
CASSPSPGQGFSGANVLTF
TGTGCCAGCAGCCCATCTCCGGGACAAGGCTTCTCTGGGGCCAACGTCCTGACTTTC
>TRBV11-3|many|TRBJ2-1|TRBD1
CASSLVTGGLDNEQFF
TGTGCCAGCAGCTTAGTAACAGGGGGCTTGGACAATGAGCAGTTCTTC
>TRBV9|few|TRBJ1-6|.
CASSVTGSYNSPLHF
TGTGCCAGCAGCGTGACCGGCTCCTATAATTCACCCCTCCACTTT
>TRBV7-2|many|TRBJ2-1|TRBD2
CASSLQGTSGYNEQFF
TGTGCCAGCAGCTTACAAGGGACTAGCGGCTACAATGAGCAGTTCTTC
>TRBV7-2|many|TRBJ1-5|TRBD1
CASSLGDRGKPQHF
TGTGCCAGCAGCTTAGGGGACAGGGGCAAGCCCCAGCATTTT
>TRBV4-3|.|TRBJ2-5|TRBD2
CASSQDRAGGQETQYF
TGCGCCAGCAGCCAAGATCGGGCGGGAGGGCAAGAGACCCAGTACTTC
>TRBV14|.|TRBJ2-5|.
CASSHRSETQYF
TGTGCCAGCAGCCACAGAAGCGAGACCCAGTACTTC
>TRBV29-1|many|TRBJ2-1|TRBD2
CSAVPGLAGKQFF
TGCAGCGCTGTGCCGGGACTAGCGGGGAAACAGTTCTTC
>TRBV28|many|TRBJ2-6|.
CASTRAGGANVLTF
TGTGCCAGCACCAGGGCTGGTGGGGCCAACGTCCTGACTTTC
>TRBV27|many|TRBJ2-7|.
CASRDQNRDEQYF
TGTGCCAGCAGAGATCAAAACAGGGACGAGCAGTACTTC
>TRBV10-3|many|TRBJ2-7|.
CAIQSATYEQYF
TGTGCCATCCAGTCAGCTACCTACGAGCAGTACTTC
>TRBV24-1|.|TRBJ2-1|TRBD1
CATSDRGLYNEQFF
TGTGCCACCAGTGACAGGGGGCTCTACAATGAGCAGTTCTTC
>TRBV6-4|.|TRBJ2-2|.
CASSETGSPRELFF
TGTGCCAGCAGTGAAACAGGGAGCCCTCGGGAGCTGTTTTTT
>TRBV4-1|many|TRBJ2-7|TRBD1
CASSQDPGGFGDEQYF
TGCGCCAGCAGCCAAGATCCAGGGGGCTTCGGCGACGAGCAGTACTTC
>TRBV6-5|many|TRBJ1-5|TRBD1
CASSPTGNHQPQHF
TGTGCCAGCAGTCCGACAGGGAACCATCAGCCCCAGCATTTT
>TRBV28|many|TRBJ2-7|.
CASSLSPGLHEQYF
TGTGCCAGCAGTTTATCCCCAGGGCTGCACGAGCAGTACTTC
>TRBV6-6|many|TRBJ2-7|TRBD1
CASNKQGQGSYEQYF
TGTGCCAGCAATAAACAGGGGCAAGGGTCCTACGAGCAGTACTTC
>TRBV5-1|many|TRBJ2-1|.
CASSTTFAEQFF
TGCGCCAGCAGCACGACCTTCGCTGAGCAGTTCTTC
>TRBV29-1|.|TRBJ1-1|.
CSVWTDLNTEAFF
TGCAGCGTCTGGACGGACCTGAACACTGAAGCTTTCTTT
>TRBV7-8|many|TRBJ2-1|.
CASSLVNHQPGTYNEQFF
TGTGCCAGCAGCTTAGTGAATCACCAACCGGGAACCTACAATGAGCAGTTCTTC
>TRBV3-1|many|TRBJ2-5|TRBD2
CASSGRFREGRETQYF
TGTGCCAGCAGCGGGAGATTCCGGGAGGGGAGGGAGACCCAGTACTTC
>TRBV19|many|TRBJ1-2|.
CASSLRTAAYGYTF
TGTGCCAGTAGTCTCAGGACAGCGGCCTATGGCTACACCTTC
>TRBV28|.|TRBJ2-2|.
CASSPRGFNTGELFF
TGTGCCAGCAGCCCCCGGGGGTTTAACACCGGGGAGCTGTTTTTT
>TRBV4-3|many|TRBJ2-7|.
CASSQEPQVTEQYF
TGCGCCAGCAGCCAAGAACCCCAGGTAACAGAGCAGTACTTC
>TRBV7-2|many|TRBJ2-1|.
CASSIGRTPGGQFF
TGTGCCAGCAGCATCGGACGGACTCCAGGTGGGCAGTTCTTC
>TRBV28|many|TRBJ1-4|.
CASLTQATNEKLFF
TGTGCCAGTCTCACACAGGCAACTAATGAAAAACTGTTTTTT
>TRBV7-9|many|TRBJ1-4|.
CASSEGLFNEKLFF
TGTGCCAGCAGCGAGGGACTGTTTAATGAAAAACTGTTTTTT
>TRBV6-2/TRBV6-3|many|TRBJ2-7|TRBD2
CASSYYPGLAGIRSSYEQYF
TGTGCCAGCAGTTACTATCCGGGACTAGCGGGAATTAGGAGCTCCTACGAGCAGTACTTC
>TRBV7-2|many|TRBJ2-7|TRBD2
CASSPSGLAGVEQYF
TGTGCCAGCAGCCCCTCGGGACTAGCGGGAGTCGAGCAGTACTTC
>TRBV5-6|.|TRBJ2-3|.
CASSLVRDNSPDTQYF
TGTGCCAGCAGCTTGGTTCGGGACAACAGCCCAGATACGCAGTATTTT
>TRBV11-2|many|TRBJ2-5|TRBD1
CASSSIQGWGKTQYF
TGTGCCAGCAGCTCGATACAGGGGTGGGGAAAGACCCAGTACTTC
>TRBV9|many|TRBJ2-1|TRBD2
CASSVATSGYNEQFF
TGTGCCAGCAGCGTAGCCACTAGCGGGTACAATGAGCAGTTCTTC
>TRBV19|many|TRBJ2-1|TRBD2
CASKGRGEQFF
TGTGCCAGTAAAGGGAGGGGCGAGCAGTTCTTC
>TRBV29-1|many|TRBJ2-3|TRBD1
CSVQQGSTDTQYF
TGCAGCGTACAACAGGGGAGCACAGATACGCAGTATTTT
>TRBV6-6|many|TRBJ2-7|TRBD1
CASSYSRTGASYEQYF
TGTGCCAGCAGTTACTCCCGGACAGGGGCATCCTACGAGCAGTACTTC